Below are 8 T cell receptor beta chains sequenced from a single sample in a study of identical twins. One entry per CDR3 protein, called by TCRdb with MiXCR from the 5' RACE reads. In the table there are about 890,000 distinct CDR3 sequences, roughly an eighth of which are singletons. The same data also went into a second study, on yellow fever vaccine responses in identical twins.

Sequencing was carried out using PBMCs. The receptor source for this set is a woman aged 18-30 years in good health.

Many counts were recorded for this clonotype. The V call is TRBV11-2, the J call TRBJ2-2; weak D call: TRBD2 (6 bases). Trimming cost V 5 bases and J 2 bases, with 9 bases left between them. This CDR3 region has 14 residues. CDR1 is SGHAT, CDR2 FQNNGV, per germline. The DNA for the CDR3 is TGTGCCAGCAGCGCAACTAGCAACACCGGGGAGCTGTTTTTT. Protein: CASSATSNTGELFF. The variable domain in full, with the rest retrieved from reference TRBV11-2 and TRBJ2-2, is EAGVAQSPRYKIIEKRQSVAFWCNPISGHATLYWYQQILGQGPKLLIQFQNNGVVDDSQLPKDRFSAERLKGVDSTLKIQPAKLEDSAVYLCASSATSNTGELFFGEGSRLTVL.

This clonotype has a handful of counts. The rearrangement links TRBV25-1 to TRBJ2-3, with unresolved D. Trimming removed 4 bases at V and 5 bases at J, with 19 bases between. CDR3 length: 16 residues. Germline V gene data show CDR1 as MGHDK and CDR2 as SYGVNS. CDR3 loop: CASSGALASERDTQYF. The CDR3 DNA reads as TGTGCCAGCAGTGGAGCACTTGCTTCTGAGCGAGATACGCAGTATTTT.

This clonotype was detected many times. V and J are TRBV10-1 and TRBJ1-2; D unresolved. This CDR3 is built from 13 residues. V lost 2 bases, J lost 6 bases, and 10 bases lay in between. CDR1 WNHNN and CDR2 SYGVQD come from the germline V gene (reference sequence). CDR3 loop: CASSERPENGYTF. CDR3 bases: TGCGCCAGCAGTGAGAGGCCAGAGAATGGCTACACCTTC.

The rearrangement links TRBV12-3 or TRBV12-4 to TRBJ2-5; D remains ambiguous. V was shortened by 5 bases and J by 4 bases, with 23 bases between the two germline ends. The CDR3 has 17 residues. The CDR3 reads CASSGLIPGSLPETQYF. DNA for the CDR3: TGTGCCAGCAGTGGCCTAATCCCGGGCTCCTTGCCAGAGACCCAGTACTTC.

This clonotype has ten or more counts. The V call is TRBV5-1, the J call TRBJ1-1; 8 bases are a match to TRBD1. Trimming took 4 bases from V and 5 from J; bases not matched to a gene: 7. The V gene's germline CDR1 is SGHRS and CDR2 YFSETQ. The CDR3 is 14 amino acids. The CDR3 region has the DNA TGCGCCAGCAGCCACGACAGGGGCAAAACTGAAGCTTTCTTT. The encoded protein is CASSHDRGKTEAFF. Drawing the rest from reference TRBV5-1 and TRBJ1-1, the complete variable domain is KAGVTQTPRYLIKTRGQQVTLSCSPISGHRSVSWYQQTPGQGLQFLFEYFSETQRNKGNFPGRFSGRQFSNSRSEMNVSTLELGDSALYLCASSHDRGKTEAFFGQGTRLTVV.

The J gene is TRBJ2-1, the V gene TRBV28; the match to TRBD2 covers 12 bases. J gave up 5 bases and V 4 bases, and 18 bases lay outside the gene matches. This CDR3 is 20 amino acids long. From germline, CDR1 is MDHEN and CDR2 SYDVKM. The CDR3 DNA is TGTGCCAGCAGTTCCTTGACTAGCGGGAGAGGTCCTCCCCCCCACAATGAGCAGTTCTTC. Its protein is CASSSLTSGRGPPPHNEQFF.

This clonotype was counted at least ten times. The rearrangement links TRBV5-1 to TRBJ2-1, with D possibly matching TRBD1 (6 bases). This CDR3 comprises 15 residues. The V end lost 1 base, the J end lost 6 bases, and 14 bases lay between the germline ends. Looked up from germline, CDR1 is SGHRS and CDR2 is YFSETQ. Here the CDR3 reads CASSLRTDRINEQFF. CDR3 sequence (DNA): TGCGCCAGCAGCTTGAGGACAGACCGCATCAATGAGCAGTTCTTC.

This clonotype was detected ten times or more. CDR3 coding DNA: TGTGCCAGCAGCCGCCCCGGGACAGGGGTTCAGCCCCAGCATTTT. Residues: CASSRPGTGVQPQHF. The V call is TRBV28, the J call TRBJ1-5; 10 bases are shared with TRBD1. Germline CDR1 reads MDHEN; CDR2 reads SYDVKM. V lost 6 bases and J lost 6; bases outside the gene matches: 8. The CDR3 covers 15 residues.